Following are 9 T cell receptor beta chains from one sample sequenced in a study of blood T cell repertoires in COVID-19. The assay was immunoSEQ multiplex PCR, and TCRdb's table has in-frame clones only and misses some. The profile covers about 140,000 clones, with around 81% appearing a single time and 1.6% taken by the ten largest. Sequenced sample: peripheral blood. All receptors derive from a human donor in a cohort sampled during active COVID-19.

The chain uses TRBV30 and TRBJ1-5; D unclear. Trimming cost V 5 bases and J 6 bases, with 23 bases left between them. This CDR3 has 16 amino acids. The germline V gene encodes CDR1 GTSNPN and CDR2 SVGIG (reference sequence). The CDR3 protein is CAWSRGGDARFQPQHF. CDR3 nucleotides: TGTGCCTGGTCCCGGGGTGGGGATGCCCGATTTCAGCCCCAGCATTTT.

The chain links TRBV19 to TRBJ1-4; a possible D gene is TRBD1 (6 bases). This CDR3 comprises 15 residues. Trimming removed 9 bases at V and 6 bases at J, with 20 bases between. The germline V gene has CDR1 LNHDA and CDR2 SQIVND (reference sequence). As DNA, the CDR3 is TGTGCCAGCAAGCCCGCACAGGGAGGGCATGAAAAACTGTTTTTT. Residues: CASKPAQGGHEKLFF. Complete variable domain (other parts from reference TRBV19 and TRBJ1-4): DGGITQSPKYLFRKEGQNVTLSCEQNLNHDAMYWYRQDPGQGLRLIYYSQIVNDFQKGDIAEGYSVSREKKESFPLTVTSAQKNPTAFYLCASKPAQGGHEKLFFGSGTQLSVL.

This clone occurred once. The gene calls are TRBV19 and TRBJ1-4; perhaps TRBD1 as D (5 bases). CDR1 is LNHDA and CDR2 is SQIVND in the germline V gene (reference sequence). The length of the CDR3 is 16 residues. V lost 7 bases, J lost 5 bases, and 20 bases lay in between. DNA of the CDR3: TGTGCCAGTACCCTAGGCTTGCGTGGGGGGAATGAAAAACTGTTTTTT. This translates into CASTLGLRGGNEKLFF.

V usage is TRBV4-2 and J usage is TRBJ2-3; a weak D match, TRBD2 (5 bases). The V end was cut by 2 bases, the J end by 3 bases, with 18 bases between. The CDR3 extends over 17 amino acids. Per germline, CDR1 LGHNA and CDR2 YNFKEQ. The CDR3 coding sequence is TGTGCCAGCAGCCAACCCTTCGGCTTAGCGCAAACAGATACGCAGTATTTT. Translating it yields CASSQPFGLAQTDTQYF.

The chain links TRBV5-1 to TRBJ2-2; possibly TRBD1 for D (5 bases). Germline CDR1 is SGHRS and CDR2 is YFSETQ. The CDR3 runs to 15 residues. The ends were cut back, 4 bases at V and 6 bases at J, with 16 bases in the middle. The CDR3 region has the DNA TGCGCCAGCAGCCACGGACAAAGCCGGGCCGGGGAGCTGTTTTTT. This sequence encodes CASSHGQSRAGELFF.

V is TRBV20-1 and J is TRBJ2-1; 8 bases align to TRBD2. The germline V gene has CDR1 DFQATT and CDR2 SNEGSKA (reference sequence). Trimming cost V 3 bases and J 4 bases; bases outside gene matches: 11. The CDR3 spans 16 residues. The CDR3 region has the DNA TGCAGTGCTAGTCCCATCAGGACTAGCACGTACAATGAGCAGTTCTTC. This codes for CSASPIRTSTYNEQFF.

This clone has a handful of counts. The V call is TRBV14, the J call TRBJ2-2, with D tentatively TRBD2 (5 bases). Per germline, CDR1 SGHDN and CDR2 FVKESK. This CDR3 region has 16 residues. The V end was cut by 4 bases, the J end by 0 bases, with 12 bases between. CDR3 DNA: TGTGCCAGCAGCCCAAGCGGAGCCCCGAACACCGGGGAGCTGTTTTTT. It translates to CASSPSGAPNTGELFF. Complete variable domain (other parts from reference TRBV14 and TRBJ2-2): EAGVTQFPSHSVIEKGQTVTLRCDPISGHDNLYWYRRVMGKEIKFLLHFVKESKQDESGMPNNRFLAERTGGTYSTLKVQPAELEDSGVYFCASSPSGAPNTGELFFGEGSRLTVL.

This chain joins TRBV29-1 and TRBJ1-1, with 7 positions matching TRBD1. Germline assignment: CDR1 SQVTM and CDR2 ANQGSEA. Germline trimming cut 4 bases from V and 5 bases from J; bases unmatched to any gene: 4. The CDR3 extends over 12 amino acids. The CDR3 nucleotides read TGCAGCGTTGGACAGGGAAGGACTGAAGCTTTCTTT. It specifies CSVGQGRTEAFF. The full variable domain, in which reference TRBV29-1 and TRBJ1-1 provide the parts outside the CDR3, is SAVISQKPSRDICQRGTSLTIQCQVDSQVTMMFWYRQQPGQSLTLIATANQGSEATYESGFVIDKFPISRPNLTFSTLTVSNMSPEDSSIYLCSVGQGRTEAFFGQGTRLTVV.

The chain couples TRBV2 to TRBJ1-3; no firm D call. This CDR3 contains 13 residues. Germline loops: CDR1 SNHLY, CDR2 FYNNEI. The V end was cut by 4 bases, the J end by 0 bases, with 4 bases between. The CDR3 bases are TGTGCCAGCAGTGTTCTCTCTGGAAACACCATATATTTT. This sequence encodes CASSVLSGNTIYF.